Below, 9 T cell receptor beta chains from the same sample are listed, as sequenced in a study of blood T cell repertoires in COVID-19. Libraries were prepared by immunoSEQ multiplex PCR; TCRdb keeps only in-frame clonotypes and omits some of them. This sample has a few hundred thousand clones, with around 89% found just once. The sample taken for sequencing was PBMCs or T cells enriched from blood (not recorded which). These receptors were taken from a woman in her thirties or forties who had recovered from COVID-19.

V is TRBV7-9 and J is TRBJ2-3; D gene uncertain. CDR3 size: 14 residues. Per germline, CDR1 SEHNR and CDR2 FQNEAQ (reference sequence). Trimming stripped 0 bases from V and 1 base from J, with 5 bases between. CDR3 bases: TGTGCCAGCAGCTTAGCGTCTCGCACAGATACGCAGTATTTT. This gives the protein CASSLASRTDTQYF.

The V and J genes are TRBV19 and TRBJ1-4, with 8 positions matching TRBD1. The V gene end was trimmed by 7 bases and the J gene end by 2 bases; junction bases not matched to a gene: 6. Germline loops: CDR1 LNHDA, CDR2 SQIVND (reference sequence). This CDR3 region has 15 residues. As DNA, the CDR3 is TGTGCCAGTAAACAGGGGGTGGCGACTAATGAAAAACTGTTTTTT. Its protein product is CASKQGVATNEKLFF.

The gene calls are TRBV7-9 and TRBJ1-5; D not resolved. Germline lookup yields CDR1 SEHNR and CDR2 FQNEAQ (reference sequence). CDR3 length equals 12 residues. V was clipped by 0 bases and J by 7 bases, with 4 bases between them. In nucleotides, the CDR3 is TGTGCCAGCAGCTTAGCCGGGCAGCCCCAGCATTTT. Its translation: CASSLAGQPQHF. The whole variable domain, remainder taken from reference TRBV7-9 and TRBJ1-5, is DTGVSQNPRHKITKRGQNVTFRCDPISEHNRLYWYRQTLGQGPEFLTYFQNEAQLEKSRLLSDRFSAERPKGSFSTLEIQRTEQGDSAMYLCASSLAGQPQHFGDGTRLSIL.

The chain carries TRBV25-1 and TRBJ1-1, with D perhaps matching TRBD1 (6 bases). V lost 2 bases and J lost 6, with 19 bases in between. CDR3 length: 16 residues. Germline loops: CDR1 MGHDK, CDR2 SYGVNS. The CDR3 reads CASSENNRVGLSEAFF. CDR3 nucleotide sequence: TGTGCCAGCAGTGAAAATAACAGGGTTGGGCTGTCTGAAGCTTTCTTT.

V and J are TRBV6-2 or TRBV6-3 and TRBJ2-1, with D maybe TRBD2 (6 bases). This CDR3 region has 13 residues. The V and J ends lost 2 bases and 13 bases respectively, with 15 bases between them. Germline V gene sequence: CDR1 MNHEY, CDR2 SVGEGT. The CDR3 spells CASSYGGPGLQFF. CDR3 in DNA: TGTGCCAGCAGTTACGGGGGACCGGGACTTCAGTTCTTC.

The rearrangement joins TRBV13 to TRBJ2-7, with 7 bases matching TRBD1. The trim removed 0 bases at V and 2 bases at J, leaving 4 bases unmatched. From germline, CDR1 is PRHDT and CDR2 FYEKMQ (reference sequence). The CDR3 has 15 amino acids. The CDR3 loop is CASSLGTGVTYEQYF. In DNA, the CDR3 is TGTGCCAGCAGCTTAGGAACAGGGGTTACCTACGAGCAGTACTTC.

This clone appeared once. The chain uses TRBV6-2 or TRBV6-3 and TRBJ1-6; D gene ambiguous. Deletions cut 2 bases from V and 7 bases from J, with 9 bases between. Looked up from germline, CDR1 is MNHEY and CDR2 is SVGEGT. The CDR3 length is 14 residues. DNA for the CDR3: TGTGCCAGCAGTTACCAACAGTCGAATTCACCCCTCCACTTT. It yields the protein CASSYQQSNSPLHF.

The chain is built from TRBV6-6 and TRBJ1-3; D not certain. The CDR3 totals 14 residues. CDR1 and CDR2 from the germline V gene are MNHNY and SVGAGI (reference sequence). Trimming cost V 3 bases and J 4 bases, with 10 bases left between them. The CDR3 DNA follows: TGTGCCAGCAGTTATATCGGGAACGGAAACACCATATATTTT. Its translation is CASSYIGNGNTIYF.

CDR3 DNA: TGTGCCAGCTCACCAACTGCGGGGCTAGCGGTTCCCAAGACCCAGTACTTC. This codes for CASSPTAGLAVPKTQYF. The rearrangement joins TRBV18 to TRBJ2-5, with TRBD2 matching 7 bases. This CDR3 region has 17 residues. Germline CDR1 is KGHSH and CDR2 is LQKENI. The V and J ends lost 2 bases and 6 bases, in that order; junction bases with no gene match: 15.